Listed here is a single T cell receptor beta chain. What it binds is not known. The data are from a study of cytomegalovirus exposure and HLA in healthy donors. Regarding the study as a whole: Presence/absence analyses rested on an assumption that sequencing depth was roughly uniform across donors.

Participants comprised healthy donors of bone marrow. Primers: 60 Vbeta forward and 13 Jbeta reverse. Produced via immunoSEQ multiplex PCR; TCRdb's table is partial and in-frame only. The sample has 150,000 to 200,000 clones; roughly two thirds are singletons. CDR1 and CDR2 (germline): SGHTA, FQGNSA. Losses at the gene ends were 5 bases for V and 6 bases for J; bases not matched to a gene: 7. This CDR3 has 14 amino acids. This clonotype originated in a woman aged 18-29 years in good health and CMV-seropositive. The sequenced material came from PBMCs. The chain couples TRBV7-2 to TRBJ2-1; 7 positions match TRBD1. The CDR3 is CASSLGQVPNEQFF. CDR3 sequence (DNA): TGTGCCAGCAGCCTAGGACAGGTTCCCAATGAGCAGTTCTTC.